This TCR beta chain was identified during a study of blood T cell repertoires in COVID-19 (dated by TCRdb to about 2020). Turning to the overall study: Samples from collaborators originated in the United States, Italy and Spain and spanned both the acute and convalescent phases of COVID-19. The material from the prospective study consisted of cDNA or gDNA derived from T cells, B-cell-depleted T cells, or PBMCs. The dataset comprised deeply sampled blood TCRbeta repertoires from subjects exposed to, actively infected with, or recovered from COVID-19. The repertoires were made available in a free public database intended to serve as a resource for research on the immune response to SARS-CoV-2. The samples were drawn from two sources: the first 160 participants of the ongoing ImmuneRACE study, and approximately 1,300 subjects contributed by 6 global collaborators. Sample metadata almost always included a de-identified subject ID, COVID-19 status, age in years and sex. Where available, HLA class I and class II types were obtained from metadata supplied by the sample provider rather than from assay-based typing. Study-level results and caveats: Clinical and demographic metadata were provided uncurated, with the amount varying by source and participant.

Each collaborating institution followed its own protocols to collect whole blood in K2EDTA tubes. For TCRbeta analysis, collaborators shipped samples as frozen whole blood, isolated PBMCs, or DNA extracted from either of those sample types. The immunoSEQ Assay, a bias-controlled multiplex PCR, was used to amplify TCRbeta CDR3 regions from genomic DNA. From the authors' description of their analysis: Within the assay, amplification of reference gene primers was used to estimate how many nucleated cells each sample contained. To quantify the absolute abundance of each unique TCRbeta CDR3 rearrangement, sequence reads were collapsed and filtered. For each sample, productive Simpson clonality was calculated as the square root of Simpson's diversity index across productive rearrangements. Held by TCRdb, this immuneACCESS table contains in-frame sequences only and omits some clones. Under half of the omission traces to an unresolved V gene where checked; the cause of the rest is unknown. The V and J calls and the clone size are those of that table, but D and trimming were determined from the DNA. The sample contains more than 100,000 clones, approximately 87% of them found a single time. The leading ten clones occupy 13% of the sample.

On this clone: Its antigen remains undetermined. Base-call qualities are not available, and no considerably larger clone is one nucleotide away.

Trimming leaves V shorter by 5 bases and J shorter by 0 bases, with the junction holding 4 bases beyond the gene matches. As encoded in the germline V gene (reference sequence), CDR1 is MNHEY while CDR2 is SMNVEV. The CDR3 holds 16 amino acids from the cysteine to the phenylalanine. The only DNA kept is the CDR3, 48 bases in frame from the first base. The TCR sequence derives from a human donor in a cohort sampled during active or convalescent COVID-19. This sequence uses TRBV27 and TRBJ2-2; 9 central bases correspond to TRBD2. Sample: peripheral blood. This receptor carries the CDR3 CASSTIAGANTGELFF. The DNA sequence is as follows: TGTGCCAGCAGTACAATAGCGGGGGCGAACACCGGGGAGCTGTTTTTT.